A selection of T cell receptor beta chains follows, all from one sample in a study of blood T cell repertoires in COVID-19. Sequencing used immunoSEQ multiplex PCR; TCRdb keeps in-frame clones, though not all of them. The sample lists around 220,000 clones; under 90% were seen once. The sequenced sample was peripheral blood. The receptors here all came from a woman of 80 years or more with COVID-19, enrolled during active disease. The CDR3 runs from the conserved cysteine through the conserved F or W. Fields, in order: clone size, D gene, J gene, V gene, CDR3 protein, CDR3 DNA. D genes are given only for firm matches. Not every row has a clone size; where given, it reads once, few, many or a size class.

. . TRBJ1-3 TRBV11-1 CASSFGGNTIYF TGTGCCAGCAGCTTCGGTGGAAACACCATATATTTT
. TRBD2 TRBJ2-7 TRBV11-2 CASSLDPGMGTSGRFGEQYF TGTGCCAGCAGCTTAGATCCGGGGATGGGGACTAGCGGGAGATTCGGCGAGCAGTACTTC
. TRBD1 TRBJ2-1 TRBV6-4 CASSLIPGQGISEQFF TGTGCCAGCAGTCTAATTCCGGGACAGGGTATATCTGAGCAGTTCTTC
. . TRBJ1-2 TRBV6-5 CASSPGGGEGYTF TGTGCCAGCAGTCCGGGGGGGGGTGAGGGCTACACCTTC
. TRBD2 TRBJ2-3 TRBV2 CASSQRGGLAGGSTDTQYF TGTGCCAGCAGTCAAAGGGGGGGGCTAGCGGGAGGCAGCACAGATACGCAGTATTTT
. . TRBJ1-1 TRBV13 CASRSLLLRGGEAFF TGTGCCAGCCGCTCTCTCTTACTCCGAGGGGGAGAAGCTTTCTTT
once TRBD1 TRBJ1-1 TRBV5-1 CASSLDRGQYTEAFF TGCGCCAGCAGCCTGGACAGGGGACAATACACTGAAGCTTTCTTT
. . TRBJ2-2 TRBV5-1 CASSLGGRATGELFF TGCGCCAGCAGCTTGGGGGGCAGGGCGACCGGGGAGCTGTTTTTT
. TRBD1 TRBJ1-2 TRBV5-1 CASSEGQGRLGYTF TGCGCCAGCAGCGAGGGACAGGGGAGGCTTGGCTACACCTTC
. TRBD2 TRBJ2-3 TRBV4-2 CASSREWTRGSDTQYF TGTGCCAGCAGCCGAGAGTGGACTAGAGGGTCCGATACGCAGTATTTT
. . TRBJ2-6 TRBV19 CASSIISGANVLTF TGTGCCAGTAGTATCATCTCTGGGGCCAACGTCCTGACTTTC
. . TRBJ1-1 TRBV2 CASSVRGGQGEAFF TGTGCCAGCAGTGTCCGGGGGGGCCAGGGTGAAGCTTTCTTT
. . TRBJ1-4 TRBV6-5 CASIRVPANEKLFF TGTGCCAGCATCCGGGTGCCGGCTAATGAAAAACTGTTTTTT
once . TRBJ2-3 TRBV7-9 CASSKQGIGTDTQYF TGTGCCAGCAGCAAGCAGGGGATAGGCACAGATACGCAGTATTTT
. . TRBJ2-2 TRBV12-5 CASGLVSVTGELFF TGTGCTAGTGGTTTGGTGTCGGTCACCGGGGAGCTGTTTTTT
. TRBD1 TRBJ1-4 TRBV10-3 CAISDRGNEKLFF TGTGCCATCAGCGACAGGGGAAATGAAAAACTGTTTTTT
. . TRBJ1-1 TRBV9 CASSVGQWGTEAFF TGTGCCAGCAGCGTCGGACAGTGGGGCACTGAAGCTTTCTTT